The present T cell receptor beta chain was sequenced within a study of regulatory and conventional T cells in RAG deficiency. General study points: Patient subsets had shorter CDR3s; Omenn Treg-Tconv overlap exceeded 75%. Shannon entropy was markedly lower and Simpson indices higher in RAG-deficient patients than control T-cell subsets. Treg unique TCR beta sequences were around 100-fold fewer in Omenn syndrome and CID/AS patients than controls.

Some clones are missing from TCRdb's copy, which holds only in-frame ones; the method was immunoSEQ multiplex PCR. Of tens of thousands of clones listed, approximately 90% were seen once; the top ten hold 5.4%. Of note for this clone: The antigen remains unidentified.

Germline lookup yields CDR1 MGHRA and CDR2 YSYEKL. This CDR3 is 17 amino acids long. Deletions cut 0 bases from V and 4 bases from J, with 19 bases between. Separately, the same data were catalogued under a study of regulatory T cells. As that study records: The primer mix had 52 TRBV and 13 TRBJ primers.

This chain uses TRBV4-1 with TRBJ2-7; the D gene is possibly TRBD2 (6 bases). This TCR was recovered from a human donor in good health. Sequencing used CD8+ T cells sorted from blood. The CDR3 sequence: CASSQDKPGLVSYEQYF. The CDR3 bases are TGCGCCAGCAGCCAAGATAAACCGGGACTGGTTTCTTACGAGCAGTACTTC.